This entry lists 13 T cell receptor beta chains sequenced from one sample in a study of cytomegalovirus exposure and HLA in healthy donors. PCR was performed using 60 Vbeta and 13 Jbeta primers. This table comes from immunoSEQ multiplex PCR, and its TCRdb copy is limited to in-frame clones, with some not included. This table holds about 67,000 clones. The sequencing sample was made of PBMCs. The receptors stem from a boy between 10 and 17 years old in good health and CMV-seronegative.

The V and J genes are TRBV7-2 and TRBJ2-7, with D maybe TRBD2 (6 bases). The CDR3 runs to 14 residues. Trimming left V 1 base short and J 2 bases short, with 9 bases between. Germline CDR1 reads SGHTA; CDR2 reads FQGNSA. CDR3 in amino acids: CASSLGPGAYEQYF. In DNA form, the CDR3 reads TGTGCCAGCAGCTTAGGTCCGGGGGCCTACGAGCAGTACTTC.

The chain carries TRBV19 and TRBJ1-2; no reliable D call. Germline V gives CDR1 LNHDA, CDR2 SQIVND (reference sequence). Trimming took off 4 bases at V and 7 bases at J, with 13 bases between the two ends. The CDR3 consists of 13 residues. CDR3 residues: CASSNGDEGGYTF. The CDR3 region has the DNA TGTGCCAGTAGTAACGGGGATGAGGGTGGCTACACCTTC. Combining the CDR3 with reference TRBV19 and TRBJ1-2 gives the whole variable domain DGGITQSPKYLFRKEGQNVTLSCEQNLNHDAMYWYRQDPGQGLRLIYYSQIVNDFQKGDIAEGYSVSREKKESFPLTVTSAQKNPTAFYLCASSNGDEGGYTFGSGTRLTVV.

The V gene is TRBV25-1, the J gene TRBJ2-1; TRBD2 might be the D (6 bases). V lost 4 bases to trimming and J lost 8 bases, with 18 bases between them. There are 15 residues in the CDR3. The germline V gene encodes CDR1 MGHDK and CDR2 SYGVNS. The CDR3 protein is CASSVSGWREYEQFF. CDR3 DNA: TGTGCCAGCAGTGTTAGTGGGTGGCGGGAATATGAGCAGTTCTTC.

The chain combines TRBV30 with TRBJ2-7, with 7 bases lining up with TRBD1. This CDR3 has 12 residues. With V trimmed by 5 bases and J by 5 bases, 6 bases remained unmatched. CDR1 and CDR2 (germline): GTSNPN, SVGIG (reference sequence). The CDR3 reads CAWAPGGHEQYF. The CDR3 nucleotides are TGTGCCTGGGCCCCAGGGGGACACGAGCAGTACTTC.

The chain recombines TRBV18 with TRBJ2-3, with 10 bases lining up with TRBD2. The CDR3 sequence is 17 residues long. Trimming cost V 1 base and J 5 bases; bases outside gene matches: 9. Germline CDR1 and CDR2: KGHSH and LQKENI. The CDR3: CASSPRGASGGLDTQYF. The CDR3 nucleotides read TGTGCCAGCTCACCACGAGGCGCTAGCGGGGGTTTAGATACGCAGTATTTT.

V usage is TRBV5-4 and J usage is TRBJ2-7; a weak D match, TRBD1 (6 bases). CDR1 SGHNT and CDR2 YYREEE come from the germline V gene (reference sequence). This CDR3 spans 12 amino acids. The V and J ends lost 2 bases and 6 bases respectively, with 9 bases between them. For the CDR3, the DNA is TGTGCCAGCAGCTTCACAGGGATCGAGCAGTACTTC. It codes for CASSFTGIEQYF.

The chain recombines TRBV19 with TRBJ2-2; D gene unclear. This CDR3 spans 15 amino acids. Per the germline V gene, CDR1 is LNHDA and CDR2 is SQIVND (reference sequence). Trimming pared 0 bases from V and 4 bases from J, leaving 9 bases between. CDR3 sequence reads: CASSIDGSSTGELFF. As DNA, the CDR3 is TGTGCCAGTAGTATAGATGGTAGCTCCACCGGGGAGCTGTTTTTT.

The CDR3: CASSTDRGRGEKLFF. In DNA form, the CDR3 reads TGCGCCAGCAGCACCGACAGGGGGCGCGGTGAAAAACTGTTTTTT. This rearrangement joins TRBV5-1 to TRBJ1-4, with TRBD1 matching 10 bases. This CDR3 has 15 residues. Germline-derived CDR1 and CDR2 are SGHRS and YFSETQ. The V gene end was trimmed by 4 bases and the J gene end by 7 bases; junction bases not matched to a gene: 7.

The V gene is TRBV30, the J gene TRBJ2-6; 10 nucleotides agree with TRBD1. The CDR3 covers 17 residues. V dropped 0 bases and J dropped 4; count of bases not matched to a gene: 6. Germline V lookup: CDR1 GTSNPN, CDR2 SVGIG (reference sequence). CDR3 DNA sequence: TGTGCCTGGAGTGTAAGGACAGGGGGTACCGGGGCCAACGTCCTGACTTTC. Translating gives CAWSVRTGGTGANVLTF.

This sequence joins TRBV19 and TRBJ1-2; D is perhaps TRBD1 (5 bases). Germline V gene sequence: CDR1 LNHDA, CDR2 SQIVND (reference sequence). Trimming pared 1 base from V and 10 bases from J, leaving 13 bases between. The CDR3 contains 13 residues. The CDR3 nucleotides are TGTGCCAGTAGTATAGTAGGCAGGGAGGACTACACCTTC. Its protein product is CASSIVGREDYTF.

The chain links TRBV7-6 to TRBJ1-4; 7 bases line up with TRBD1. This CDR3 comprises 14 residues. V shed 5 bases, J shed 8 bases, and the junction held 8 bases outside the gene matches. Looked up from germline, CDR1 is SGHVS and CDR2 is FNYEAQ. CDR3 nucleotides: TGTGCCAGCAGCCGCACAGGGGTTGAGGAAAAACTGTTTTTT. Protein product: CASSRTGVEEKLFF.

In regard to this clone: Compared with germline, one end of the junction differs, possibly owing to a read error. This chain joins TRBV7-8 and TRBJ1-3; TRBD1 agrees at 8 bases. This CDR3 region has 16 residues. Germline loops: CDR1 SGHVS, CDR2 FQNEAQ. The CDR3 spells CASSLEQGVIGSTIYF. The CDR3 DNA sequence: TGTGCCAGCAGCTTAGAACAGGGGGTGATTGGAAGCACCATATATTTT.

The chain employs TRBV5-1 and TRBJ1-1, with a tentative D call TRBD1 (6 bases). Germline V gene data show CDR1 as SGHRS and CDR2 as YFSETQ. CDR3 length equals 13 residues. The ends were cut back, 6 bases at V and 8 bases at J, with 17 bases in the middle. The CDR3 here is CASNSGGAEEAFF. In DNA form, the CDR3 reads TGCGCCAGCAACTCGGGGGGGGCTGAAGAAGCTTTCTTT.